The following is a T cell receptor (beta chain) sequence with its context. Distinct nucleotide sequences in the sample also encode this CDR3. The protocol was immunoSEQ multiplex PCR, while the TCRdb copy is restricted to in-frame clones and leaves out a portion. Of over 140,000 clones in the sample, more than 70% were seen once. Germline lookup yields CDR1 SGHRS and CDR2 YFSETQ. V was shortened by 0 bases and J by 1 base, with 7 bases between the two germline ends. The CDR3 consists of 14 residues. This specimen comes from a study of cytotoxic CD8 clonotypes in ibrutinib-treated CLL. Study background: Mean yields were around 250,000 productive templates and 85,000 to 95,000 productive rearrangements per sample.

The origin of this receptor is a human donor with chronic lymphocytic leukemia. The J gene is TRBJ1-1, the V gene TRBV5-1; D remains ambiguous. Sequenced material: PBMCs, taken after 36 months of ibrutinib treatment. CDR3 DNA: TGCGCCAGCAGCTTGGGGACGGAGAACACTGAAGCTTTCTTT. Translating gives CASSLGTENTEAFF.